This TCR beta chain is drawn from a study of PD-L1 blockade in urothelial cancer. Study at large: Patients had undergone 0 to 3 prior chemotherapy regimens. Samples came from 3 weeks, at the second dose, and 6 weeks into treatment. T cells numbered a median of roughly 150,000 in the blood samples.

Only in-frame clones appear in the TCRdb table, and some are missing; sequencing was by immunoSEQ multiplex PCR. Of about 91,000 clones in the sample, roughly 83% were seen once. The CDR3 runs 15 residues. The V gene lost 4 bases and the J gene lost 7 bases, with 20 bases spanning the gap. Germline values: CDR1 LNHDA, CDR2 SQIVND (reference sequence). The time point denotes: peripheral blood 6 weeks after treatment start. The sequence came from a man between 65 and 79 years old with urothelial cancer. The gene calls are TRBV19 and TRBJ2-7; D gene ambiguous. Sequencing was performed on PBMCs, taken around atezolizumab (anti-PD-L1) treatment. The DNA of the CDR3 is TGTGCCAGTAGTACCACACCCCAGGAAGGTGAAGAGCAGTACTTC. Protein product: CASSTTPQEGEEQYF.